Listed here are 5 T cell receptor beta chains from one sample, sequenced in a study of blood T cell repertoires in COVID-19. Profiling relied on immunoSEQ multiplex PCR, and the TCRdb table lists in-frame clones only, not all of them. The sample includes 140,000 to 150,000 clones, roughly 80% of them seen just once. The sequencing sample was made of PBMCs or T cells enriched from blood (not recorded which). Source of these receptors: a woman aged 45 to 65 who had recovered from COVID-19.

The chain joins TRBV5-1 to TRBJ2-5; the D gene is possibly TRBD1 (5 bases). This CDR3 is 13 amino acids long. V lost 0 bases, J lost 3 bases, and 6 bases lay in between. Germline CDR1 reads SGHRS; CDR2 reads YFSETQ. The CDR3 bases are TGCGCCAGCAGCTTGGCAGGGAAAGAGACCCAGTACTTC. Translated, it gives CASSLAGKETQYF.

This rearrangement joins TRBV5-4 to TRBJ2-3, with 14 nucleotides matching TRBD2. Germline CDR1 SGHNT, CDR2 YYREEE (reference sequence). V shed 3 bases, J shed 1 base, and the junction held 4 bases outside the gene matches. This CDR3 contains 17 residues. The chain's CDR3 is CASSSGTSGGGTDTQYF. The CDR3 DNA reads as TGTGCCAGCAGCTCCGGGACTAGCGGGGGCGGCACAGATACGCAGTATTTT.

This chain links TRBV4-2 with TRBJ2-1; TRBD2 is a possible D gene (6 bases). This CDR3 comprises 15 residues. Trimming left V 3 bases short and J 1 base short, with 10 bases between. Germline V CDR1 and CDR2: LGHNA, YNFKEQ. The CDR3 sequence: CASSQRDWSYNEQFF. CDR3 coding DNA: TGTGCCAGCAGCCAGCGGGACTGGTCCTACAATGAGCAGTTCTTC.

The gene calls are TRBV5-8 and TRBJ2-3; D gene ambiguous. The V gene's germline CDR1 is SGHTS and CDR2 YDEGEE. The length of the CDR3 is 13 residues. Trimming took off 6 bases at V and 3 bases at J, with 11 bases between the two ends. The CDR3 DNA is TGTGCCAGCAAGCTTAGAGGAACAGATACGCAGTATTTT. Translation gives CASKLRGTDTQYF.

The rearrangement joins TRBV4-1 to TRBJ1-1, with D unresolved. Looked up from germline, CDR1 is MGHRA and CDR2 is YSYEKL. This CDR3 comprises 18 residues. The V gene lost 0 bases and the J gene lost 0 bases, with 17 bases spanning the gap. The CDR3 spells CASSQDLTDPYMNTEAFF. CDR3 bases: TGCGCCAGCAGCCAAGATCTTACAGATCCCTACATGAACACTGAAGCTTTCTTT.